The 27 T cell receptor beta chains below were found in one sample sequenced in a study of PD-1 blockade in classical Hodgkin lymphoma. The assay was immunoSEQ multiplex PCR, and TCRdb's table has in-frame clones only and misses some. The sample shows 8,000 to 8,500 clones, roughly 80% of them seen only once. Time point described: cycle 4 day 1 (C4D1), after around six weeks of nivolumab. After autologous stem cell transplantation all patients relapsed, and prior brentuximab vedotin exposure differed between cohorts. From thawed PBMCs, magnetic negative selection was used to isolate the CD8+ T cells. Sequenced material: CD8+ T cells from blood, taken before the fourth cycle of nivolumab. The receptors come from a human donor with classical Hodgkin lymphoma.

V usage is TRBV29-1 and J usage is TRBJ1-2; TRBD1 aligns across 7 bases. Trimming at V came to 5 bases and at J to 1 base, leaving 4 bases not matched to a gene. CDR3 length: 13 residues. The germline gives CDR1 SQVTM, CDR2 ANQGSEA. Written as DNA, the CDR3 is TGCAGCGTTACAGGGGACCTTAACTATGGCTACACCTTC. Translated: CSVTGDLNYGYTF.

The V and J genes are TRBV19 and TRBJ1-5, with no clear D. This CDR3 region has 13 residues. With 3 bases removed from V and 1 base from J, the gap between germline ends came to 4 bases. Germline V gene data show CDR1 as LNHDA and CDR2 as SQIVND (reference sequence). The CDR3 DNA follows: TGTGCCAGTAGTATGAACAGCAATCAGCCCCAGCATTTT. This sequence encodes CASSMNSNQPQHF.

This clone was counted between two and nine times. This chain uses TRBV9 with TRBJ1-4; a possible D gene is TRBD1 (5 bases). With 3 bases removed from V and 13 bases from J, the gap between germline ends came to 25 bases. Germline V lookup: CDR1 SGDLS, CDR2 YYNGEE. The CDR3 loop spans 16 amino acids. CDR3: CASSGPGGREAGGLFF. In nucleotides, the CDR3 is TGTGCCAGCAGCGGCCCTGGCGGCAGGGAGGCAGGCGGACTGTTTTTT.

This sequence joins TRBV5-8 and TRBJ2-7; D gene uncertain. V was pared by 0 bases and J by 7 bases, with 11 bases between. Looked up from germline, CDR1 is SGHTS and CDR2 is YDEGEE. The CDR3 is 13 residues long. The CDR3 is CASSLADNQEQYF. The DNA for the CDR3 is TGTGCCAGCAGCTTGGCCGACAACCAAGAGCAGTACTTC. Full variable domain (rest looked up from reference TRBV5-8 and TRBJ2-7): EAGVTQSPTHLIKTRGQQATLRCSPISGHTSVYWYQQALGLGLQFLLWYDEGEERNRGNFPPRFSGRQFPNYSSELNVNALELEDSALYLCASSLADNQEQYFGPGTRLTVT.

V usage is TRBV15 and J usage is TRBJ1-5; the match to TRBD1 covers 9 bases. V shed 4 bases, J shed 7 bases, and the junction held 5 bases outside the gene matches. The CDR3 is made up of 14 amino acids. Germline CDR1 reads LNHNV; CDR2 reads YYDKDF (reference sequence). CDR3 loop: CATSKGQGSQPQHF. Written as DNA, the CDR3 is TGTGCCACCAGCAAAGGACAGGGGAGCCAGCCCCAGCATTTT.

This clone was found a few times. The chain combines TRBV30 with TRBJ1-1, with D unresolved. The V and J ends lost 0 bases and 4 bases respectively, with 9 bases between them. The CDR3 consists of 13 residues. Germline V CDR1 and CDR2: GTSNPN, SVGIG (reference sequence). The CDR3 DNA follows: TGTGCCTGGAGTGTAACCGGGTCCACTGAAGCTTTCTTT. Its translation: CAWSVTGSTEAFF.

J is TRBJ1-1 and V is TRBV19; D gene uncertain. Germline V gene lookup returns CDR1 LNHDA and CDR2 SQIVND (reference sequence). The V end lost 3 bases, the J end lost 10 bases, and 9 bases lay between the germline ends. The CDR3 spans 11 residues. The DNA for the CDR3 is TGTGCCAGTAGTATCGGAGTGGGAGCTTTCTTT. This sequence encodes CASSIGVGAFF.

V is TRBV11-3 and J is TRBJ1-5; D unresolved. CDR3 size: 15 residues. V dropped 4 bases and J dropped 4 bases, with 14 bases sitting between them. From germline, CDR1 is SGHNT and CDR2 YENEEA. CDR3 protein: CASSWDPGANQPQHF. The CDR3, as DNA: TGTGCCAGCAGCTGGGATCCGGGAGCAAATCAGCCCCAGCATTTT.

This clone was counted between two and nine times. This chain links TRBV29-1 with TRBJ1-1; no clear D gene. V lost 7 bases to trimming and J lost 3 bases, with 12 bases between them. The germline gives CDR1 SQVTM, CDR2 ANQGSEA. The CDR3 runs 12 residues. The CDR3 sequence is CSATTYHTEAFF. The DNA for the CDR3 is TGCAGCGCCACGACATACCACACTGAAGCTTTCTTT.

A few counts support this clone. The chain carries TRBV19 and TRBJ1-3; no clear D. The CDR3 runs to 13 residues. V was clipped by 3 bases and J by 6 bases, with 9 bases between them. CDR1 is LNHDA and CDR2 is SQIVND in the germline V gene (reference sequence). The CDR3 sequence: CASSIGGENTIYF. The CDR3 DNA is TGTGCCAGTAGTATTGGAGGTGAAAACACCATATATTTT.

V gene TRBV28 combines with J gene TRBJ1-3, with D perhaps TRBD1 (5 bases). V lost 5 bases and J lost 0, with 14 bases in between. The V gene's germline CDR1 is MDHEN and CDR2 SYDVKM. The CDR3 is 16 amino acids. Here the CDR3 reads CASSRDLANSGNTIYF. CDR3 sequence (DNA): TGTGCCAGCAGTCGGGACCTAGCAAACTCTGGAAACACCATATATTTT. The full variable domain, with the rest looked up from reference TRBV28 and TRBJ1-3, is DVKVTQSSRYLVKRTGEKVFLECVQDMDHENMFWYRQDPGLGLRLIYFSYDVKMKEKGDIPEGYSVSREKKERFSLILESASTNQTSMYLCASSRDLANSGNTIYFGEGSWLTVV.

The chain joins TRBV19 to TRBJ2-3, with TRBD2 as a possible D gene (6 bases). V shed 9 bases and J shed 2 bases, with 21 bases lying between them. The CDR3 loop spans 16 amino acids. Per the germline V gene, CDR1 is LNHDA and CDR2 is SQIVND (reference sequence). CDR3 in DNA: TGTGCCAGCTGTAGGGACTCGTTTACACACACAGATACGCAGTATTTT. Encoded protein: CASCRDSFTHTDTQYF.

The gene calls are TRBV30 and TRBJ1-4; D gene uncertain. In germline, CDR1 is GTSNPN, CDR2 SVGIG (reference sequence). V was trimmed by 2 bases and J by 7 bases, leaving 20 bases between them. The CDR3 has 16 amino acids. The CDR3 spells CAWSPSPVRLCEKLFF. Written as DNA, the CDR3 is TGTGCCTGGAGTCCCAGCCCCGTTCGGTTGTGTGAAAAACTGTTTTTT.

This chain joins TRBV5-6 and TRBJ2-7; possibly TRBD2 for D (5 bases). The V gene lost 4 bases and the J gene lost 3 bases, with 20 bases spanning the gap. The CDR3 spans 16 residues. Per the germline V gene, CDR1 is SGHDT and CDR2 is YYEEEE. The CDR3 nucleotides read TGTGCCAGCAGCCCAGTTCGCTCCCTAGCAATCTACGAGCAGTACTTC. As protein: CASSPVRSLAIYEQYF.

The chain employs TRBV10-2 and TRBJ1-1; D might be TRBD1 (5 bases). The CDR3 is made up of 15 amino acids. Trimming took 3 bases from V and 4 from J, leaving 15 bases between them. Germline lookup yields CDR1 WSHSY and CDR2 SAAADI. DNA for the CDR3: TGCGCCAGCAGTGATTGGGCAGGGTTGGGCACTGAAGCTTTCTTT. It codes for CASSDWAGLGTEAFF.

V usage is TRBV7-9 and J usage is TRBJ1-5, with TRBD1 as a possible D gene (5 bases). Trimming stripped 1 base from V and 2 bases from J, with 9 bases between. Germline CDR1 and CDR2: SEHNR and FQNEAQ (reference sequence). There are 15 residues in the CDR3. The CDR3 DNA reads TGTGCCAGCAGCTTAGACTGGGGGGGCAATCAGCCCCAGCATTTT. Translation: CASSLDWGGNQPQHF.

The chain couples TRBV5-6 to TRBJ2-5; a weak D match, TRBD2 (5 bases). CDR1 SGHDT and CDR2 YYEEEE come from the germline V gene. The ends were cut back, 4 bases at V and 5 bases at J, with 15 bases in the middle. This CDR3 contains 14 residues. The CDR3: CASSRDTRRETQYF. The CDR3 DNA reads TGTGCCAGCAGCCGAGATACTAGGCGGGAGACCCAGTACTTC.

In its sample, this clone was seen once. The chain joins TRBV6-6 to TRBJ2-5; the D gene could be TRBD1 or TRBD2 (5 bases each). With the DNA end fitting TRBJ2-7 better, the J assignment may be wrong. Germline CDR1 and CDR2: MNHNY and SVGAGI (reference sequence). CDR3 length: 13 amino acids. The CDR3 spells CASRPGLTYEQYF. The CDR3 DNA reads TGTGCCAGCAGGCCGGGGCTAACCTACGAGCAGTACTTC.

The V call is TRBV5-1, the J call TRBJ1-1; D is ambiguous. V dropped 4 bases and J dropped 1 base, with 14 bases sitting between them. Germline values: CDR1 SGHRS, CDR2 YFSETQ. CDR3 length: 15 residues. The CDR3 region has the DNA TGCGCCAGCAGCCCGCATTCCGGGCGGAACACTGAAGCTTTCTTT. Translating it yields CASSPHSGRNTEAFF.

V usage is TRBV11-1 and J usage is TRBJ1-1; 7 nucleotides line up with TRBD1. V shed 3 bases, J shed 2 bases, and the junction held 3 bases outside the gene matches. The CDR3 consists of 14 residues. The germline V gene encodes CDR1 SGHAT and CDR2 FQDESV (reference sequence). DNA for the CDR3: TGTGCCAGCAGCTTCAACAGGGGTAACACTGAAGCTTTCTTT. Protein: CASSFNRGNTEAFF.

The chain is built from TRBV2 and TRBJ2-3; no clear D gene. Germline CDR1 is SNHLY and CDR2 is FYNNEI. The V end lost 3 bases, the J end lost 2 bases, and 9 bases lay between the germline ends. The CDR3 is 14 amino acids. CDR3 nucleotide sequence: TGTGCCAGCAGTGATCGGGCTAACACAGATACGCAGTATTTT. It encodes CASSDRANTDTQYF.

A single count supports this clone. The chain recombines TRBV7-7 with TRBJ2-3; D possibly corresponds to TRBD2 (6 bases). Trimming took 6 bases from V and 1 from J, leaving 11 bases between them. Germline CDR1 SSHAT, CDR2 FNYEAQ (reference sequence). The CDR3 totals 14 residues. The DNA of the CDR3 is TGTGCCAGCAGTAGCGGAAGGGGCACAGATACGCAGTATTTT. It specifies CASSSGRGTDTQYF.

CDR3 in DNA: TGTGCTAGTGCTCCCGAAGACGGCCCAGAAAAACTGTTTTTT. It specifies CASAPEDGPEKLFF. This chain joins TRBV12-5 and TRBJ1-4; the D is unclear. Germline V CDR1 and CDR2: LGHNT, FRNRAP. CDR3 length equals 14 residues. Between the trimmed V and J ends, which lost 7 bases and 8 bases, there was a span of 17 bases.

This clone occurred once. The CDR3: CASSFSRDEAFF. The CDR3 nucleotides read TGTGCCAGCAGTTTTTCCAGGGATGAAGCTTTCTTT. The chain has TRBV6-5 and TRBJ1-1, with D perhaps TRBD1 (5 bases). The germline CDR1 and CDR2 sequences are MNHEY and SVGAGI. The CDR3 covers 12 residues. Trimming removed 4 bases from V and 7 bases from J, with 10 bases in between.

This clone was recorded a few times. The V call is TRBV19, the J call TRBJ1-2, with D unresolved. The CDR3 consists of 11 residues. Trimming removed 6 bases from V and 4 bases from J, with 6 bases in between. Germline V CDR1 and CDR2: LNHDA, SQIVND (reference sequence). The CDR3 region has the DNA TGTGCCAGTAGGCTCGGCTATGGCTACACCTTC. Its protein is CASRLGYGYTF.

The V call is TRBV6-6, the J call TRBJ1-2; 8 bases are shared with TRBD1. The CDR3 consists of 15 residues. The V and J ends lost 4 bases and 5 bases, in that order; junction bases with no gene match: 9. The germline V gene encodes CDR1 MNHNY and CDR2 SVGAGI (reference sequence). CDR3 sequence: CASSLETGGIYGYTF. DNA for the CDR3: TGTGCCAGCAGTTTAGAAACAGGGGGGATTTATGGCTACACCTTC.

A few counts support this clone. The J gene is TRBJ2-1, the V gene TRBV2; D is undetermined. Germline CDR1 and CDR2: SNHLY and FYNNEI. There are 10 residues in the CDR3. Deletions cut 6 bases from V and 12 bases from J, with 9 bases between. The CDR3 sequence is CASRALWQFF. The CDR3 nucleotides are TGTGCCAGCAGAGCCCTTTGGCAGTTCTTC.